This T cell receptor beta chain appears in the sequencing data of a study of T cell responses to AZD1222 COVID-19 vaccine. Measured with immunoSEQ multiplex PCR; TCRdb has only the in-frame clones, and not every one. Of roughly 120,000 clones detected, 88% appear once; the ten largest clones hold about 3.7%. Trimming stripped 6 bases from V and 5 bases from J, with 16 bases between. The germline CDR1 and CDR2 sequences are SEHNR and FQNEAQ (reference sequence). The CDR3 contains 14 residues. This clone occurred a few times. Its antigen is not known. Study findings and constraints: Just a handful of AZD1222 recipients were seropositive at baseline. Mapped onto spike, vaccine-associated CD4 TCRs spanned it and were dominant at 160-218 and 743-854. Nearly half of spike-specific TCRs reportedly target unmutated variant regions. Donors skewed white British and female; clonal diversity was possibly underestimated.

The TCR sequence derives from an adult in good health. The sample was peripheral blood, taken on day 0 of AZD1222 vaccination. V gene TRBV7-9 combines with J gene TRBJ1-1; tentative D call: TRBD1 (5 bases). The CDR3 nucleotides are TGTGCCAGCAGACCCCGCCAGGGTTGGACTGAAGCTTTCTTT. Protein: CASRPRQGWTEAFF.